Listed here are 5 T cell receptor beta chains from one sample, sequenced in a study of T cells in Graves' hyperthyroidism and ophthalmopathy. Amplified TCR beta CDR3 regions came from RNA transcripts. With the HTBI primer set, the TCR CDR3 went through a first round of RT-PCR. In TCRdb, the multiplex PCR reads were re-called with MiXCR into one record per CDR3 protein. The table includes hundreds of thousands of distinct CDR3 sequences, about an eighth detected once. The specimen was blood. These receptors originate from a man in his forties or fifties with Graves' ophthalmopathy.

This clonotype came up a few times. The CDR3, as DNA: TGTGCCAGCGGCTCTCTCGCGGGAGGGGAGCAGTTCTTC. This sequence encodes CASGSLAGGEQFF. The rearrangement links TRBV7-8 to TRBJ2-1, with TRBD2 matching over 9 bases. The length of the CDR3 is 13 residues. Germline lookup yields CDR1 SGHVS and CDR2 FQNEAQ. Trimming removed 8 bases from V and 10 bases from J; junction bases left unmatched: 9.

This clonotype was counted at least ten times. The J gene is TRBJ2-3, the V gene TRBV7-8; D may be TRBD2 (5 bases). There are 13 residues in the CDR3. Germline V gene lookup returns CDR1 SGHVS and CDR2 FQNEAQ. Trimming took 7 bases from V and 4 from J, leaving 12 bases between them. CDR3 in DNA: TGTGCCAGCAACGGGGTTCGGGCAGATACGCAGTATTTT. Residues: CASNGVRADTQYF.

This clonotype was seen repeatedly, ten times or more. This chain joins TRBV11-3 and TRBJ2-2; perhaps TRBD1 as D (6 bases). The CDR3 runs 13 residues. Germline V gives CDR1 SGHNT, CDR2 YENEEA. V lost 4 bases and J 8 bases, leaving 11 bases between the germline ends. CDR3 DNA sequence: TGTGCCAGCAGCTCCAGGGGTCTAGGGGAGCTGTTTTTT. This encodes CASSSRGLGELFF.

This clonotype has a count of ten or more. The chain joins TRBV5-1 to TRBJ2-7; 15 positions match TRBD2. The germline CDR1 and CDR2 sequences are SGHRS and YFSETQ. CDR3 size: 19 residues. Losses at the gene ends were 4 bases for V and 2 bases for J; bases not matched to a gene: 13. The CDR3 DNA is TGCGCCAGCAGCCTGGGACTAGCGGGAGGTTCCCACCTAACCTACGAGCAGTACTTC. Its protein is CASSLGLAGGSHLTYEQYF.

The chain carries TRBV7-3 and TRBJ1-1; TRBD1 might be the D (6 bases). Trimming cost V 4 bases and J 0 bases, with 12 bases left between them. CDR3 length: 15 amino acids. Looked up from germline, CDR1 is SGHTA and CDR2 is FQGTGA. The CDR3 sequence: CASSSGGQMNTEAFF. CDR3 sequence (DNA): TGTGCCAGCAGCTCCGGTGGACAGATGAACACTGAAGCTTTCTTT.